This T cell receptor beta chain was recovered during a study of T cell repertoires in cytomegalovirus infection (dated by TCRdb to the late 2010s). Notes on the research overall: The HLA type of each donor mattered for the analysis, because public TCR beta signatures pointed to carriage of CMV infection along with the matching HLA type. General findings and caveats noted by the study authors: In the ex vivo response, HLA-C-restricted CMV-specific TCR beta clonotypes were dominant, and in two of eight donors the single most frequent clonotype came from this HLA-C-restricted group. In both this cohort and an independent cohort of several hundred donors, the cumulative frequency of public TCR beta family members distinguished carriers of CMV infection plus the relevant HLA type.

This clonotype was counted ten times or more. Its binding antigen is unknown. Base qualities are not recorded, but no much larger clone differs from it by a single base. V loses 7 bases, J loses 3 bases, and the germline ends lie 13 bases apart. Inclusive of the bounding cysteine and phenylalanine, the CDR3 is 14 residues long. Left in the record is the CDR3 DNA by itself, 42 bases read in frame from the first base. CDR1 and CDR2 are read off the germline V gene as SGHTA and FQGNSA. The sequencer was an Illumina HiSeq 1500. TCRdb trimmed public reads at Q25 via fastp, called clones via MiXCR and kept in-frame beta chains. Each CDR3 protein appears once, grouped with its most common genes and DNA. In all, the sample holds under 800,000 distinct CDR3 sequences, and 24% of those were seen once. 6.5% to 10% of the sample is in the top ten clones.

The source of this sequence is a human donor in good health (CMV status not recorded). Some clones in this sample may be carry-over from other donors' samples. This sequence uses TRBV7-2 and TRBJ2-1, and perhaps TRBD2 as D gene, on 5 matching bases. Material for sequencing was CD8+ T cells from PBMCs. The nucleotide sequence reads as follows: TGTGCCAGCACCCCTTCGGGGTTCTACAATGAGCAGTTCTTC. It specifies CASTPSGFYNEQFF.